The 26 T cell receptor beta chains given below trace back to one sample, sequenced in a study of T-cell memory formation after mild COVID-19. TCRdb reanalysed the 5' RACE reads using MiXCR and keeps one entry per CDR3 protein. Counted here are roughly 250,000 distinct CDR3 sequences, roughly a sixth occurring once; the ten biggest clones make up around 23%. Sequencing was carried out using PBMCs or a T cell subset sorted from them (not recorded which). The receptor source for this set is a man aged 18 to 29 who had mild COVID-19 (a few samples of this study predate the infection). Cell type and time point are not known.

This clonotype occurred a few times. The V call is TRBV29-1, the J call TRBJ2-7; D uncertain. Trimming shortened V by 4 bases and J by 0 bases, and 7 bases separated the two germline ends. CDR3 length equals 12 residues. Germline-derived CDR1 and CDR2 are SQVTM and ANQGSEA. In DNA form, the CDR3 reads TGCAGCGTTGGCCAGAACTCCTACGAGCAGTACTTC. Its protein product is CSVGQNSYEQYF.

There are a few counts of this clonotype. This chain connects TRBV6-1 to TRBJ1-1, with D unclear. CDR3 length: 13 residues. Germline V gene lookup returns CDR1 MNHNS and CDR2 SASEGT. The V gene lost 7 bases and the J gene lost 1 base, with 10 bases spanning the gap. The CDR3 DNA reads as TGTGCCAGCACCCTATCGTGGAACACTGAAGCTTTCTTT. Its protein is CASTLSWNTEAFF.

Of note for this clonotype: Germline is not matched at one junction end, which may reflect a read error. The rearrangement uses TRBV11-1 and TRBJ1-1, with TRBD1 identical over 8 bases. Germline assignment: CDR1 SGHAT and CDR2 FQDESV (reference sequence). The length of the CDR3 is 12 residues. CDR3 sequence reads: CASSSDRGEALF. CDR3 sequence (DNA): TGTGCCAGCAGCTCCGACAGGGGTGAAGCTTTATTT. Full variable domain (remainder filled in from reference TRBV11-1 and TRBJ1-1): EAEVAQSPRYKITEKSQAVAFWCDPISGHATLYWYRQILGQGPELLVQFQDESVVDDSQLPKDRFSAERLKGVDSTLKIQPAELGDSAMYLCASSSDRGEALFGQGTRLTVV.

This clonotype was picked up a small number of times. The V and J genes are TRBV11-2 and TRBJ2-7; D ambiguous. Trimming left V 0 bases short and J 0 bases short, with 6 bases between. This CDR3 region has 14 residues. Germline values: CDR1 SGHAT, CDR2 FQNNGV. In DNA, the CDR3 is TGTGCCAGCAGCTTAGAACCACGCTCCTACGAGCAGTACTTC. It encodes CASSLEPRSYEQYF.

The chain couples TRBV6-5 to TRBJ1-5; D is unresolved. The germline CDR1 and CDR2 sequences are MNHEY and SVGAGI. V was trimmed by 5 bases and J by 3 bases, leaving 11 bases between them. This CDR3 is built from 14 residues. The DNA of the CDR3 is TGTGCCAGCAGTGAACATGGAACCAATCAGCCCCAGCATTTT. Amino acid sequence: CASSEHGTNQPQHF.

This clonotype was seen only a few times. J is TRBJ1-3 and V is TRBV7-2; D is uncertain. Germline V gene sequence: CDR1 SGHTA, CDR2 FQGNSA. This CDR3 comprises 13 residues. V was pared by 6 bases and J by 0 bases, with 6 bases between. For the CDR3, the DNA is TGTGCCAGCAGGATGCCCTCTGGAAACACCATATATTTT. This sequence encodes CASRMPSGNTIYF.

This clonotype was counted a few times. DNA of the CDR3: TGTGCCAGCAGCCTGAACGGCGGATCCTACGAGCAGTACTTC. It encodes CASSLNGGSYEQYF. The rearrangement joins TRBV6-5 to TRBJ2-7, with D hard to call. Looked up from germline, CDR1 is MNHEY and CDR2 is SVGAGI. V lost 6 bases and J lost 1, with 13 bases in between. CDR3 length: 14 residues.

In DNA, the CDR3 is TGTGCCAGCACCCCGGGGCCAGGGGGCGGGGATACGCAGTATTTT. Its translation: CASTPGPGGGDTQYF. The V call is TRBV7-6, the J call TRBJ2-3; 8 nucleotides match TRBD1. The CDR3 extends over 15 amino acids. Losses at the gene ends were 7 bases for V and 6 bases for J; bases not matched to a gene: 12. Germline lookup yields CDR1 SGHVS and CDR2 FNYEAQ. Complete variable domain (other parts from reference TRBV7-6 and TRBJ2-3): GAGVSQSPRYKVTKRGQDVALRCDPISGHVSLYWYRQALGQGPEFLTYFNYEAQQDKSGLPNDRFSAERPEGSISTLTIQRTEQRDSAMYRCASTPGPGGGDTQYFGPGTRLTVL.

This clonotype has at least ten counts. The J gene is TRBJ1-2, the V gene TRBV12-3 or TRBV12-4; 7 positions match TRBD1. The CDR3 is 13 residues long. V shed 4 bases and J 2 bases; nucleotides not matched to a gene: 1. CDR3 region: CASSWDSNYGYTF. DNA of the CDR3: TGTGCCAGCAGTTGGGACAGCAACTATGGCTACACCTTC.

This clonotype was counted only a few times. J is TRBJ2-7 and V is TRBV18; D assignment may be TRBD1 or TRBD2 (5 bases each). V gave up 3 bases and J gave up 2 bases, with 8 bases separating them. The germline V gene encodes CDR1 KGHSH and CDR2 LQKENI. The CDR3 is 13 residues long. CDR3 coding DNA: TGTGCCAGCTCACCGGGACGGACCTACGAGCAGTACTTC. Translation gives CASSPGRTYEQYF.

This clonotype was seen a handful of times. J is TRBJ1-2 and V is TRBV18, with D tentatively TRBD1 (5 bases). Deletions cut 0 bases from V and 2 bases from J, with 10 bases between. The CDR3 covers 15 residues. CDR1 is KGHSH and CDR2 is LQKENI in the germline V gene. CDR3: CASSPPARENYGYTF. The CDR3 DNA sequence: TGTGCCAGCTCACCACCGGCCAGGGAGAACTATGGCTACACCTTC.

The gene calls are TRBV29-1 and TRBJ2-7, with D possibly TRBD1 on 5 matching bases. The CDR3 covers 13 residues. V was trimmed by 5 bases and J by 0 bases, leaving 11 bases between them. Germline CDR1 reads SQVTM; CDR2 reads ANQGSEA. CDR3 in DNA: TGCAGCGTTCAGGGCCCCCTCTCCTACGAGCAGTACTTC. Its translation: CSVQGPLSYEQYF.

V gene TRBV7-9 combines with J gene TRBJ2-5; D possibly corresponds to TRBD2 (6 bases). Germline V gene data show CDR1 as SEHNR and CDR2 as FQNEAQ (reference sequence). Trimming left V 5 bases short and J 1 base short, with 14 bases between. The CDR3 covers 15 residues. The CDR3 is CASSHSGGFQETQYF. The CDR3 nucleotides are TGTGCCAGCAGCCATAGCGGAGGGTTCCAAGAGACCCAGTACTTC.

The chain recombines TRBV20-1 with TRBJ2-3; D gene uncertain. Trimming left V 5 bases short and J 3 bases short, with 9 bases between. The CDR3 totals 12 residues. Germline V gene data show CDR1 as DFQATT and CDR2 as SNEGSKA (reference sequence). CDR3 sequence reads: CSAPLETDTQYF. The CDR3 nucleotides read TGCAGTGCTCCCCTGGAGACAGATACGCAGTATTTT.

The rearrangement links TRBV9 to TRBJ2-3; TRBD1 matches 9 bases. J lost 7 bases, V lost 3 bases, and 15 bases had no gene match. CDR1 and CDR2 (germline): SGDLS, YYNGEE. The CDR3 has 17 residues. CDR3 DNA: TGTGCCAGCAGCGCGCGCTTACCGGGACAGGGAATCAATACGCAGTATTTT. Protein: CASSARLPGQGINTQYF.

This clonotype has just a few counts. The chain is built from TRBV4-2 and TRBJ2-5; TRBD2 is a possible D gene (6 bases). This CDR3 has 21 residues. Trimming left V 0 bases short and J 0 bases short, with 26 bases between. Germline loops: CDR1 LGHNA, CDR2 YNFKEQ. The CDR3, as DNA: TGTGCCAGCAGCCAAGATTCGGGAGACCGAACGGTCTCTTGGTACCAAGAGACCCAGTACTTC. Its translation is CASSQDSGDRTVSWYQETQYF.

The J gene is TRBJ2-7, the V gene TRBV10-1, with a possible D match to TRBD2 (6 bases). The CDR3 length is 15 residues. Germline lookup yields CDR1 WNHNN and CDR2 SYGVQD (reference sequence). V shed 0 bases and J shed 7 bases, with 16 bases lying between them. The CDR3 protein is CASSESSLGREEQYF. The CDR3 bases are TGCGCCAGCAGTGAGTCTTCGCTGGGACGGGAGGAGCAGTACTTC.

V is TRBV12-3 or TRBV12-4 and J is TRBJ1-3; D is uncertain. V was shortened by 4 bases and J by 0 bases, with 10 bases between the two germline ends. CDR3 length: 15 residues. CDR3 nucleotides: TGTGCCAGCAGTTCGTGGGCATCCTCTGGAAACACCATATATTTT. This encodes CASSSWASSGNTIYF.

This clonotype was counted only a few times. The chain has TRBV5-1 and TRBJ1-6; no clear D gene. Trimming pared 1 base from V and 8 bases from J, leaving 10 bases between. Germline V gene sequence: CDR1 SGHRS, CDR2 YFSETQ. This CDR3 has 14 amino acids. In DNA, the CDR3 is TGCGCCAGCAGCTTGCAGGACGGGGATTCACCCCTCCACTTT. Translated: CASSLQDGDSPLHF.

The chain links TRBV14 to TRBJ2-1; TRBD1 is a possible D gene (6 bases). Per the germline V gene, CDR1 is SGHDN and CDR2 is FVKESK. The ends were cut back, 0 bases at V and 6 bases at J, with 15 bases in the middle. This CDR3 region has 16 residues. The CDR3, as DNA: TGTGCCAGCAGCCAAGATTGGGCAGGGGATACCAATGAGCAGTTCTTC. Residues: CASSQDWAGDTNEQFF.

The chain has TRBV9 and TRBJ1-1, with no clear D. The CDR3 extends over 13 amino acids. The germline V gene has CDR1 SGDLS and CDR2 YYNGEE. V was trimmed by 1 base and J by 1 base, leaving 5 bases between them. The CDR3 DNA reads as TGTGCCAGCAGCGTAAGCAAGAACACTGAAGCTTTCTTT. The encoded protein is CASSVSKNTEAFF.

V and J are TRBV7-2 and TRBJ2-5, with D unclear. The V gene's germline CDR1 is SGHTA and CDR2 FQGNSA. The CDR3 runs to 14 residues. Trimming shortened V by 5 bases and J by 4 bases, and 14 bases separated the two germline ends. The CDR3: CASSLNSRAETQYF. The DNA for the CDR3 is TGTGCCAGCAGCCTCAACTCAAGGGCAGAGACCCAGTACTTC.

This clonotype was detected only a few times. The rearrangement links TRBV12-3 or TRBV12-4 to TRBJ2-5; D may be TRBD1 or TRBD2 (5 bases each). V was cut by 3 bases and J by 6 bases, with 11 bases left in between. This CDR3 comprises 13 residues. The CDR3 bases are TGTGCCAGCAGTTTGGGGGAATCGCAGACCCAGTACTTC. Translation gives CASSLGESQTQYF.

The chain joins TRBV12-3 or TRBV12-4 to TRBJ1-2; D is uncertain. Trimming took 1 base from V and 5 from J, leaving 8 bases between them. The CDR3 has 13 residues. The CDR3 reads CASSLGEEYGYTF. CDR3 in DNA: TGTGCCAGCAGTTTAGGGGAAGAGTATGGCTACACCTTC.

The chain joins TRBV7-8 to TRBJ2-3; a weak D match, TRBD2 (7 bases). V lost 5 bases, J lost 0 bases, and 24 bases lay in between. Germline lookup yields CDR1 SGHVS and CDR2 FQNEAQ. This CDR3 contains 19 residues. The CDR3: CASSPRGAINPRSTDTQYF. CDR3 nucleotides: TGTGCCAGCAGCCCCCGGGGGGCCATAAACCCGAGGAGCACAGATACGCAGTATTTT.

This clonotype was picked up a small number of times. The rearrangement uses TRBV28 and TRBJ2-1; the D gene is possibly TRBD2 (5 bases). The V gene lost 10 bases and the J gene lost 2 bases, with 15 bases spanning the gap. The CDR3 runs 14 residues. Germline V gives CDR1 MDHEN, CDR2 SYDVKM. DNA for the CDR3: TGTGCCACCAGAGGTGGGGAGCCCTACAATGAGCAGTTCTTC. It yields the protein CATRGGEPYNEQFF.